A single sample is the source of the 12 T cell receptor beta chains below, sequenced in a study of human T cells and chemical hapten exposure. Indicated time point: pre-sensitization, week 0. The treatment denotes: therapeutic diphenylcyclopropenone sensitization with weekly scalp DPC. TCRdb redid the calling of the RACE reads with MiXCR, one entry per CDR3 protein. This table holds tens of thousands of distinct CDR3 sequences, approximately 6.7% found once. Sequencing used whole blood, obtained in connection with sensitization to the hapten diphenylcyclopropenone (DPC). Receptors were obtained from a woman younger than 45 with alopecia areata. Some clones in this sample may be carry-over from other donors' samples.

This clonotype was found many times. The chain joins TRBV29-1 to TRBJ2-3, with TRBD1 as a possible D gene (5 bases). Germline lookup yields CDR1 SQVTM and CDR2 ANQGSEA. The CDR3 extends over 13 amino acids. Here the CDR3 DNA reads TGCAGTCCGCCCCCAGGGCGCACAGATACGCAGTATTTT. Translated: CSPPPGRTDTQYF.

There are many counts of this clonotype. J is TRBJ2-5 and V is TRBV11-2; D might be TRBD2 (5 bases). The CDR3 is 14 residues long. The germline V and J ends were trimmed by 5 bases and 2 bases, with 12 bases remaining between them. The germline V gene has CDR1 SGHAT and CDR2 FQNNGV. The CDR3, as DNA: TGTGCCAGCAGCCGGTCGGGGATGCAAGAGACCCAGTACTTC. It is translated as CASSRSGMQETQYF.

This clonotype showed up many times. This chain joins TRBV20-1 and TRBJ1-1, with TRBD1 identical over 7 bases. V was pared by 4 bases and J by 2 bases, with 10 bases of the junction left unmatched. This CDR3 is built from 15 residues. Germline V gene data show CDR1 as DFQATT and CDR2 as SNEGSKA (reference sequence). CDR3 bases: TGCAGTGCTACTACCCCGAGGGACAGCAACACTGAAGCTTTCTTT. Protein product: CSATTPRDSNTEAFF.

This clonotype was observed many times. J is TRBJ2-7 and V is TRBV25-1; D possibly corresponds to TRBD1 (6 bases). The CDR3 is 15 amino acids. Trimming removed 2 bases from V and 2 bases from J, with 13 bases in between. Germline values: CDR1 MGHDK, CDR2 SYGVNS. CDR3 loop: CASSEGQGSTYEQYF. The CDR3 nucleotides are TGTGCCAGCAGTGAAGGGCAGGGGTCCACCTACGAGCAGTACTTC.

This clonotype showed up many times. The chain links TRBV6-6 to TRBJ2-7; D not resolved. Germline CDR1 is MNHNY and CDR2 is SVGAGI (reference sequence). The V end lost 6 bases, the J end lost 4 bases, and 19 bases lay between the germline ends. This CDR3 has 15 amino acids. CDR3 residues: CASSSPTDSRYEQYF. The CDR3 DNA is TGTGCCAGCAGCAGCCCCACGGATTCGAGGTACGAGCAGTACTTC.

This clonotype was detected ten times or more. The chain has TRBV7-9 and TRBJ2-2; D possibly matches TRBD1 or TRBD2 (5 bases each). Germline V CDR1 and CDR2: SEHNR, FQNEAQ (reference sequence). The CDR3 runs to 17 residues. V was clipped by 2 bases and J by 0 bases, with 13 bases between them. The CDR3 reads CASSLIVGTTNTGELFF. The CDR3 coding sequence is TGTGCCAGCAGCTTAATAGTCGGGACGACGAACACCGGGGAGCTGTTTTTT.

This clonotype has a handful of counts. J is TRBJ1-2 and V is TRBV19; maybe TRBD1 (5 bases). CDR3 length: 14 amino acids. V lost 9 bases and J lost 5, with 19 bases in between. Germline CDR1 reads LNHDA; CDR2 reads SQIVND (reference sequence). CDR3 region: CASRDGGGWYGYTF. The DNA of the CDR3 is TGTGCCAGCCGGGACGGGGGAGGTTGGTATGGCTACACCTTC.

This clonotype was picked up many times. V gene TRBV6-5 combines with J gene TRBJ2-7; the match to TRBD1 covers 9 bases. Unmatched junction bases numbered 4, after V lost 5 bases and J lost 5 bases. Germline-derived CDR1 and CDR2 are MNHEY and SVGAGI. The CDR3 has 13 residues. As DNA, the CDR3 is TGTGCCAGCAGTAGGGGACAGGGCCACGAGCAGTACTTC. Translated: CASSRGQGHEQYF.

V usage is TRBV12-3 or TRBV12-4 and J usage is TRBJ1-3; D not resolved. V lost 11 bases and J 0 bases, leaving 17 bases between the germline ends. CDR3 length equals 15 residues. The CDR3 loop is CAGRPRRSSGNTIYF. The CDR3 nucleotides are TGTGCCGGACGACCCCGACGGAGCTCTGGAAACACCATATATTTT.

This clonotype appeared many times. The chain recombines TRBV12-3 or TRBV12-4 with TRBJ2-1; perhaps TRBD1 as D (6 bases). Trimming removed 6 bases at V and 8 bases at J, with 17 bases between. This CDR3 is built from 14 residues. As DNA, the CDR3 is TGTGCCAGCAGCCTCCTGGTGGGGGCCTATGAGCAGTTCTTC. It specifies CASSLLVGAYEQFF.

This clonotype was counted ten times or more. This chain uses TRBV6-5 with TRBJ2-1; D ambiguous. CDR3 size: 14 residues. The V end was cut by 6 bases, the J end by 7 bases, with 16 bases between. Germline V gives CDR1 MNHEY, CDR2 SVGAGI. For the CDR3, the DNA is TGTGCCAGCAGAGCTGCATGGGGTCAAAATGAGCAGTTCTTC. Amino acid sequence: CASRAAWGQNEQFF.

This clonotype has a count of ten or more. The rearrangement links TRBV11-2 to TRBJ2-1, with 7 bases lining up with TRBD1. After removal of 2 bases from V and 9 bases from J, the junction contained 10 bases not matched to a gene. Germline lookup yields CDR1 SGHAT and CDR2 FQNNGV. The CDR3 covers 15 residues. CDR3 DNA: TGTGCCAGCAGCTTATTGGTTCAGGGGGTCGGTGAGCAGTTCTTC. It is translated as CASSLLVQGVGEQFF.